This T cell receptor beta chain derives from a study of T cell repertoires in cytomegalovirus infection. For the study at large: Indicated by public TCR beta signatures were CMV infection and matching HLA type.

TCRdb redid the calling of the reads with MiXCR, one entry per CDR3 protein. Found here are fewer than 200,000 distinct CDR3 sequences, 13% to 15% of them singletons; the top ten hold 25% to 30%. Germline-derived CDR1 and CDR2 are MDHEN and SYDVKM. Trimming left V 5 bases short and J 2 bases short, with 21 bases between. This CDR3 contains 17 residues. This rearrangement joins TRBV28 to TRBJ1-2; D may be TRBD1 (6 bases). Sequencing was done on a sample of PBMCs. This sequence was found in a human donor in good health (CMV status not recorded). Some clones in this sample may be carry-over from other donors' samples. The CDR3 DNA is TGTGCCAGCAGTAGTTTATGGATAGTGGACAGAAACTATGGCTACACCTTC. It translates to CASSSLWIVDRNYGYTF.